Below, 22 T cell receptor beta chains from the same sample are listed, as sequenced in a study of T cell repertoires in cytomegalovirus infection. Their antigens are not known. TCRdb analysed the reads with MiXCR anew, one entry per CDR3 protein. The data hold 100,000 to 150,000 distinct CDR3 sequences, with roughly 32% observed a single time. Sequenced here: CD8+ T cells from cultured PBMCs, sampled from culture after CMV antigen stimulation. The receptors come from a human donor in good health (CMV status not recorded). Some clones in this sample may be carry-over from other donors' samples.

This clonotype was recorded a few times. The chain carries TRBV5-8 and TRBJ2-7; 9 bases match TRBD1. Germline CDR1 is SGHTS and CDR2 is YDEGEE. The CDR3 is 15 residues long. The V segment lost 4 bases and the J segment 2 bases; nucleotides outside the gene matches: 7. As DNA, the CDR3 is TGTGCCAGCAGCCACCTTAGACAGGGGGCCTACGAGCAGTACTTC. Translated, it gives CASSHLRQGAYEQYF.

The CDR3 here is CASSSKAGLAGYEQYF. CDR3 nucleotide sequence: TGTGCCAGCAGTTCCAAAGCGGGACTAGCGGGATACGAGCAGTACTTC. This chain uses TRBV27 with TRBJ2-7; 13 bases line up with TRBD2. V gave up 4 bases and J gave up 4 bases; unmatched junction bases: 7. The germline V gene encodes CDR1 MNHEY and CDR2 SMNVEV (reference sequence). This CDR3 is 16 amino acids long.

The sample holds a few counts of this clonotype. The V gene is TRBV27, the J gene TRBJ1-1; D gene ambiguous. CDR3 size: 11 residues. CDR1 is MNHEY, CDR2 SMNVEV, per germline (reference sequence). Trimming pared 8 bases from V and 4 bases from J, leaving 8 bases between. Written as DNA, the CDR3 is TGTGCCAGCGGAGGGTTCACTGAAGCTTTCTTT. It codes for CASGGFTEAFF.

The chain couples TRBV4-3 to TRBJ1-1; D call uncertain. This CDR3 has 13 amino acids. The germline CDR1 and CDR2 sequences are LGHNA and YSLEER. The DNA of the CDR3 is TGCAGCAGCTGCCCACCGCGGAACACTGAAGCTTTCTTT. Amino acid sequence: CSSCPPRNTEAFF.

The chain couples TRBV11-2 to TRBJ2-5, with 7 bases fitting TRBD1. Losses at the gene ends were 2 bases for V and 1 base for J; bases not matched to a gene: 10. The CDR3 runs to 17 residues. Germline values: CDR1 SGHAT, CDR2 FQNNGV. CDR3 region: CASSLIERGGPQETQYF. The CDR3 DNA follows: TGTGCCAGCAGCTTAATAGAGCGAGGGGGCCCCCAAGAGACCCAGTACTTC.

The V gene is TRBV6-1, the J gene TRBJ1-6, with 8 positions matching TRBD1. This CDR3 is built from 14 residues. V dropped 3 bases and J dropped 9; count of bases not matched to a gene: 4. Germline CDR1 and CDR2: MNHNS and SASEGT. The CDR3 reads CASSETGAGSPLHF. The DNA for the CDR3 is TGTGCCAGCAGTGAGACAGGGGCGGGTTCACCCCTCCACTTT.

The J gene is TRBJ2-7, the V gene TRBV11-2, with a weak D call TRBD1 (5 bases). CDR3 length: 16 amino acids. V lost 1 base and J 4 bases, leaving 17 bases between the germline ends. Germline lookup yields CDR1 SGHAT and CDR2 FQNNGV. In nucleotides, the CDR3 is TGTGCCAGCAGCTTAGCTTTTTCAGGGCTGGGTTACGAGCAGTACTTC. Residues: CASSLAFSGLGYEQYF.

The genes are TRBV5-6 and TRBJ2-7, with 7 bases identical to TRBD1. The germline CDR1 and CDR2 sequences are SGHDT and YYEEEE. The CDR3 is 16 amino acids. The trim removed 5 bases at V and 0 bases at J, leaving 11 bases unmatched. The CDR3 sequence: CASSPPNGTDSYEQYF. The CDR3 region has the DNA TGTGCCAGCAGTCCTCCAAACGGGACAGACTCCTACGAGCAGTACTTC. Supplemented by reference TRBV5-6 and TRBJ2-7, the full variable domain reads DAGVTQSPTHLIKTRGQQVTLRCSPKSGHDTVSWYQQALGQGPQFIFQYYEEEERQRGNFPDRFSGHQFPNYSSELNVNALLLGDSALYLCASSPPNGTDSYEQYFGPGTRLTVT.

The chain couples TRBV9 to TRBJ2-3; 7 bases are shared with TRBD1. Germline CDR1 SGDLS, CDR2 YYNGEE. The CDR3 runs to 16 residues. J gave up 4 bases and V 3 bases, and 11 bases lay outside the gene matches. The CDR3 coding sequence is TGTGCCAGCAGCGCCGTGGGACAGCGAGTCGCAGATACGCAGTATTTT. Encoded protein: CASSAVGQRVADTQYF.

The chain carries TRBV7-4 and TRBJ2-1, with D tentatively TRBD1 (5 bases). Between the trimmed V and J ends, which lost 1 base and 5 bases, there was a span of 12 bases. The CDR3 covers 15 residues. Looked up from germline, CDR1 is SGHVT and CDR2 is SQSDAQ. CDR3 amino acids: CASSLVEGVHNEQFF. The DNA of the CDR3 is TGTGCCAGCAGCTTAGTTGAAGGGGTCCACAATGAGCAGTTCTTC.

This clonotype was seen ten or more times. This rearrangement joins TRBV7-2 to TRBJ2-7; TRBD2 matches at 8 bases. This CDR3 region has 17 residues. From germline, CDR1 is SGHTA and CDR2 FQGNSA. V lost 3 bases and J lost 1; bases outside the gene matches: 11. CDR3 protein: CASSFPRSGDPSYEQYF. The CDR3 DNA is TGTGCCAGCAGCTTTCCCCGTAGCGGGGATCCTTCCTACGAGCAGTACTTC.

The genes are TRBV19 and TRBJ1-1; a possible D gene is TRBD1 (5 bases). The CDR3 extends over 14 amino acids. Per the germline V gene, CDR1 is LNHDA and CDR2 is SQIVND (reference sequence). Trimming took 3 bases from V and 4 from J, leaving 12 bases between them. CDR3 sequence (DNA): TGTGCCAGTAGTATGAGGGAGGGGACCACTGAAGCTTTCTTT. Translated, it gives CASSMREGTTEAFF.

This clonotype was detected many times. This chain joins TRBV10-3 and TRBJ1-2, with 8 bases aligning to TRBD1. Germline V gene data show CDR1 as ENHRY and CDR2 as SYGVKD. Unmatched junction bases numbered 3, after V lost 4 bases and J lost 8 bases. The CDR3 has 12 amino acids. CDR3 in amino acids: CAISGDRLGYTF. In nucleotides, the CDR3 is TGTGCCATCAGTGGGGACAGGCTCGGCTACACCTTC.

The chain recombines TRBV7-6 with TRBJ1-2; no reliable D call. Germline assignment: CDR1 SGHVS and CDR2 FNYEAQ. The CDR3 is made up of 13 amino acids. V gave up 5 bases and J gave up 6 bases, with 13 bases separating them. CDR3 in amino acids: CASSLVGSDGYTF. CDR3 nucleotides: TGTGCCAGCAGCCTCGTAGGATCCGATGGCTACACCTTC.

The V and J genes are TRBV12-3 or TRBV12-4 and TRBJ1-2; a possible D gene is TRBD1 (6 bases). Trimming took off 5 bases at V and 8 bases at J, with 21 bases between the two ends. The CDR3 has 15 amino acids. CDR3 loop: CASSPQGRHYEGYTF. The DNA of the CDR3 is TGTGCCAGCAGTCCACAGGGTAGGCACTATGAAGGCTACACCTTC.

CDR3 sequence (DNA): TGTGCCAGCAGCGGGGGCGTCGAGCAGTACTTC. It specifies CASSGGVEQYF. The rearrangement uses TRBV7-9 and TRBJ2-7, with a tentative D call TRBD1 (6 bases). V was pared by 5 bases and J by 6 bases, with 8 bases between. In germline, CDR1 is SEHNR, CDR2 FQNEAQ (reference sequence). The CDR3 consists of 11 residues.

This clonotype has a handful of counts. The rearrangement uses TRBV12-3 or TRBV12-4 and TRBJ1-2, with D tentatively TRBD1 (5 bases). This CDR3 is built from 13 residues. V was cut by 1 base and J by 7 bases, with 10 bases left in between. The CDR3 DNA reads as TGTGCCAGCAGTTTAGGACAGTTTGGTGGCTACACCTTC. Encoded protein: CASSLGQFGGYTF.

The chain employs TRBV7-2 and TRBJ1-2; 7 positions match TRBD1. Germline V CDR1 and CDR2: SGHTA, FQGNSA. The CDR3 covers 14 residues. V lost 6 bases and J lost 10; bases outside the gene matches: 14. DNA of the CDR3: TGTGCCAGCAGTCACCCCGGGACAGCCATCAACTACACCTTC. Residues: CASSHPGTAINYTF. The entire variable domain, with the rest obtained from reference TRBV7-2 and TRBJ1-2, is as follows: GAGVSQSPSNKVTEKGKDVELRCDPISGHTALYWYRQSLGQGLEFLIYFQGNSAPDKSGLPSDRFSAERTGGSVSTLTIQRTQQEDSAVYLCASSHPGTAINYTFGSGTRLTVV.

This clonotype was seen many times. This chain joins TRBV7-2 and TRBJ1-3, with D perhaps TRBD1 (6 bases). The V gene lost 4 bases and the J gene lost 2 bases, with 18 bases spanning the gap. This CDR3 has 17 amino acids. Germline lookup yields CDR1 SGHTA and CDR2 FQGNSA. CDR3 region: CASSSLGVGTTGNTIYF. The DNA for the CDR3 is TGTGCCAGCAGCTCCTTAGGCGTAGGGACAACTGGAAACACCATATATTTT.

The DNA of the CDR3 is TGTGCCAGCATCCATGGGTCCGGGACAGATGAAGAAGGCTATGGCTACACCTTC. Its translation: CASIHGSGTDEEGYGYTF. The chain employs TRBV5-6 and TRBJ1-2, with 7 bases that match TRBD1. The V gene end was trimmed by 6 bases and the J gene end by 4 bases; junction bases not matched to a gene: 21. The germline gives CDR1 SGHDT, CDR2 YYEEEE. This CDR3 spans 18 amino acids.

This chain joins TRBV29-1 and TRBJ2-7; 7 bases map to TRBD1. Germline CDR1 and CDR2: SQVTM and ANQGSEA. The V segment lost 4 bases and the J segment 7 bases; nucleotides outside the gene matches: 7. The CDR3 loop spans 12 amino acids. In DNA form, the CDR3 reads TGCAGCGTTGGGACAGGACGAGGGGAGCAGTACTTC. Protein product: CSVGTGRGEQYF.

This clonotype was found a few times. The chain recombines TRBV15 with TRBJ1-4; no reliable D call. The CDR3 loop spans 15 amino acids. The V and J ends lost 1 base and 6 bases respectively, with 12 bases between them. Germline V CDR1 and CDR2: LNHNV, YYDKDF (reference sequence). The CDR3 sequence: CATSRGRGRDEKLFF. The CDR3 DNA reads TGTGCCACCAGCAGAGGAAGAGGAAGGGATGAAAAACTGTTTTTT. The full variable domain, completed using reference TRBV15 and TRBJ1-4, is DAMVIQNPRYQVTQFGKPVTLSCSQTLNHNVMYWYQQKSSQAPKLLFHYYDKDFNNEADTPDNFQSRRPNTSFCFLDIRSPGLGDTAMYLCATSRGRGRDEKLFFGSGTQLSVL.